The clone carrying this T cell receptor beta chain was observed at least ten times. Its antigen is unidentified. The data derive from a study of CD8+CD57+ T cells in acquired aplastic anemia. Turning to the study itself: Quantities of DNA derived from sorted CD4+ and CD8+ cells averaged roughly 3 ug.

Genomic DNA templated the TCR beta VDJ and CDR3 profiling. TCRdb reprocessed the reads via MiXCR and lists one record per CDR3 protein. The sample carries under 200,000 distinct CDR3 sequences, roughly 48% recorded once. Those patients picked for sequencing had displayed CD8+CD57+ cell expansion on flow cytometry. The cohort consisted entirely of patients having severe acquired aplastic anemia. Patients had undergone no therapy by the time their blood was sampled. General observations from the study: Comparison of patients with controls identified about 27 shared CD8+ CDR3 sequences.

The receptor was derived from a human donor with aplastic anemia. The specimen was sorted CD4+, CD8+, or CD8+CD57+ T cells (not recorded which) from PBMCs.

CDR3 in amino acids: CASSLPGQGYYEQYF. DNA for the CDR3: TGTGCCAGCAGCTTGCCGGGACAGGGATACTACGAGCAGTACTTC. J is TRBJ2-7 and V is TRBV5-8; 9 nucleotides match TRBD1. V was clipped by 1 base and J by 3 bases; unmatched bases: 5. Germline V CDR1 and CDR2: SGHTS, YDEGEE. The CDR3 is made up of 15 amino acids.